This record covers a single T cell receptor beta chain. Stable Graves' hyperthyroidism meant no ophthalmopathy progression within 18 months. Trimming left V 6 bases short and J 5 bases short, with 11 bases between. This CDR3 has 13 residues. The germline CDR1 and CDR2 sequences are MNHNS and SASEGT. The sample comes from a study of T cells in Graves' hyperthyroidism and ophthalmopathy. The source material, RNA transcripts, was used to amplify TCR beta CDR3 regions. An initial round of RT-PCR targeting the TCR CDR3 relied on the HTBI primer set. TCRdb called the multiplex PCR reads again in MiXCR, with one record for every CDR3 protein. The data show 300,000 to 500,000 distinct CDR3 sequences, with about 15% seen just once and 32% held by the top ten.

The V and J genes are TRBV6-1 and TRBJ1-5; possible D gene TRBD1, 5 bases. This receptor was taken from a woman in her twenties or thirties with Graves' hyperthyroidism. The sequenced sample consisted of blood. The CDR3 coding sequence is TGTGCCAGCAGCTGGGACTGGGATCAGCCCCAGCATTTT. It specifies CASSWDWDQPQHF.